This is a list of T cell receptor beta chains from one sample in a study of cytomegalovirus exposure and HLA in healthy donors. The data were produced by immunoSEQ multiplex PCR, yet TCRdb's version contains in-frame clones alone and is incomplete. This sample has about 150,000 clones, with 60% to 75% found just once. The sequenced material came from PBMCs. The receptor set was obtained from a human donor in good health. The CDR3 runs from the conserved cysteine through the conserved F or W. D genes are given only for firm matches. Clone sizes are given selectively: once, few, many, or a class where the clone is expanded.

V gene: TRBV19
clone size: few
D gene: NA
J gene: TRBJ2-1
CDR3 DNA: TGTGCCAGTACCACTATAGGGAGTGCGGCAGAGCAGTTCTTC
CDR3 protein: CASTTIGSAAEQFF

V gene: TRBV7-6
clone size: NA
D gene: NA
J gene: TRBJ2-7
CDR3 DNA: TGTGCCAGCAGCGCCGACACCCACAAGCCCTTTGGCGAGCAGTACTTC
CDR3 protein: CASSADTHKPFGEQYF

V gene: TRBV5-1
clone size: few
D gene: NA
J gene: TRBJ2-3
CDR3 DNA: TGCGCCAGCAGCTTGGAGGAGCGGAGCACAGATACGCAGTATTTT
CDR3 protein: CASSLEERSTDTQYF

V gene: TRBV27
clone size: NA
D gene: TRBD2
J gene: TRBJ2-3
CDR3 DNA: TGTGCCAGCAGTTTAGGTGGACTAGCGGGGACAGATACGCAGTATTTT
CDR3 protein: CASSLGGLAGTDTQYF

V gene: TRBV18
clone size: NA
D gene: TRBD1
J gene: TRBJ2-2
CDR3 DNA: TGTGCCAGCTCACGGGGGACAGGCCTAAACACCGGGGAGCTGTTTTTT
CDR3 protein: CASSRGTGLNTGELFF

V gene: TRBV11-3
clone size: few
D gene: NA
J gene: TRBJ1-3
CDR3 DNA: TGTGCCAGCAGCTTAGCCCAGATATCCTCTGGAAACACCATATATTTT
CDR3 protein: CASSLAQISSGNTIYF

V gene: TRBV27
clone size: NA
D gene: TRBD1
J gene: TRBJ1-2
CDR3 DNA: TGTGCCAGCAGCTCCTCGGGACAGACAAGCTACACCTTC
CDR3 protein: CASSSSGQTSYTF

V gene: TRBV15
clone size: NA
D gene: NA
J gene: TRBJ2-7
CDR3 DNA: TGTGCCACCAGCAGAGAGGGGCGGGGGCTGGGCCTCGAGCAGTACTTC
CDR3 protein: CATSREGRGLGLEQYF

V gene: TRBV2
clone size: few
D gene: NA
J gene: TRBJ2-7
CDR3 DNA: TGTGCCAGCAGTGGGGGCGTCCGACCTCGGGTTTCCTACGAGCAGTACTTC
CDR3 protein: CASSGGVRPRVSYEQYF

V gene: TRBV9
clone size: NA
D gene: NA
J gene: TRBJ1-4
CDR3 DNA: TGTGCCAGCAGCGTGGGCAGCCATAATGAAAAACTGTTTTTT
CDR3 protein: CASSVGSHNEKLFF

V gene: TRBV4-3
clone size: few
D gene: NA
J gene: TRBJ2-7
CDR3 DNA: TGCGCCAGCAGCCAAACTCGAAGCTCCTACGAGCAGTACTTC
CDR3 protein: CASSQTRSSYEQYF

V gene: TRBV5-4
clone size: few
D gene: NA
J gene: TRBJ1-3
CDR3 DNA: TGTGCCAGCAGCGCGTCGGCTAGCTCTGGAAACACCATATATTTT
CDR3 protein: CASSASASSGNTIYF

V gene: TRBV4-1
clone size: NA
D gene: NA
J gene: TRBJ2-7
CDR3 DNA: TGCGCCAGCAGCCAAGATTTATCTAGCAATTCCTACGAGCAGTACTTC
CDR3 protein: CASSQDLSSNSYEQYF

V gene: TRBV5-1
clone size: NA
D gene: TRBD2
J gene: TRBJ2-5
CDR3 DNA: TGCGCCAGCAGCAGGGGTTCTAGCGGGGGGCAAGAGACCCAGTACTTC
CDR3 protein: CASSRGSSGGQETQYF

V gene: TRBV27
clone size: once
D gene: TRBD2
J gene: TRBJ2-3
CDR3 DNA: TGTGCCAGCGGACTAGCGGGAGGGCCAGCAGATACGCAGTATTTT
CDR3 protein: CASGLAGGPADTQYF

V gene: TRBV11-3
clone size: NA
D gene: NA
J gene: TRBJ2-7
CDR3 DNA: TGTGCCAGCAGCTTAGAGAGGACACAGAACTCCTACGAGCAGTACTTC
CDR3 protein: CASSLERTQNSYEQYF

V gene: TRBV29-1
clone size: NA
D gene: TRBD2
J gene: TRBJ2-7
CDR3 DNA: TGCAGCGTTGAGGGTCTAGCGGGAGCCGAGCAGTACTTC
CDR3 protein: CSVEGLAGAEQYF

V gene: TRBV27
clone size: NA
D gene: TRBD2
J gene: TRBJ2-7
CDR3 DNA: TGTGCCAGCAGCTTTACGGAAGGGACTAGCGGATACTACGAGCAGTACTTC
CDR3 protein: CASSFTEGTSGYYEQYF

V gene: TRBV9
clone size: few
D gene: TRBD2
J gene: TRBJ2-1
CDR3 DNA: TGTGCCAGCAGCGTATGGGGACTAGCGGGAGACAATGAGCAGTTCTTC
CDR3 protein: CASSVWGLAGDNEQFF

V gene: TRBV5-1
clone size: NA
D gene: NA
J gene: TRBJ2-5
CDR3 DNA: TGCGCCAGCAGCCTGGGGGGTCCGGGAGATAAGACCCAGTACTTC
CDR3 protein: CASSLGGPGDKTQYF

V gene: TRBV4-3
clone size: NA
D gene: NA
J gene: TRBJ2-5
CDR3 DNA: TGCGCCAGCAGCCCTCCTGGGACATTTCCCAGGGAGACCCAGTACTTC
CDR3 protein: CASSPPGTFPRETQYF

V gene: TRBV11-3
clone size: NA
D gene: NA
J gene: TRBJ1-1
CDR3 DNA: TGTGCCAGCAGCACCGAAGGAATCATGGCAGGGTACACTGAAGCTTTCTTT
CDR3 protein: CASSTEGIMAGYTEAFF

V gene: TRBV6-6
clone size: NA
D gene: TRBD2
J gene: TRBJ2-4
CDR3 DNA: TGTCACCGGGAGGGCCGGGCCAAAAACATTCAGTACTTC
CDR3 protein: CHREGRAKNIQYF

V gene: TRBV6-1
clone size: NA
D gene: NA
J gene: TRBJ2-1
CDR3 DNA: TGTGCCTCGAAGGACAGTGATCCCTACAATGAGCAGTTCTTC
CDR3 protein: CASKDSDPYNEQFF

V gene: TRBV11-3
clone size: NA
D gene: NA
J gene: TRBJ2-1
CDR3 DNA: TGTGCCAGCAGCTTGGACGGACAGAGCTCCTACAATGAGCAGTTCTTC
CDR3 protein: CASSLDGQSSYNEQFF

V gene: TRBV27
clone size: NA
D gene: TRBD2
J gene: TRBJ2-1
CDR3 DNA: TGTGCCAGTGGGGGAGCGGGAGTCAATGAGCAGTTCTTC
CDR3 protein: CASGGAGVNEQFF

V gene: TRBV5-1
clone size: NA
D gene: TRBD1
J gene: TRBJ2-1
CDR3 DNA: TGCGCCAGCAGCTTGGCCGGAGACAGGGGGGACAATGAGCAGTTCTTC
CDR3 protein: CASSLAGDRGDNEQFF

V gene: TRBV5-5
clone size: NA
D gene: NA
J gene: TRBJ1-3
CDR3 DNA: TGTGCCAGCAGCTCGGGGGGAGCCTCTGGAAACACCATATATTTT
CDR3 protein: CASSSGGASGNTIYF

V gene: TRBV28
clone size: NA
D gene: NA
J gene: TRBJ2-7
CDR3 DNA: TGTGCCAGCACCCCCCTCCAAAACAGGGACTACGAGCAGTACTTC
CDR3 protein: CASTPLQNRDYEQYF

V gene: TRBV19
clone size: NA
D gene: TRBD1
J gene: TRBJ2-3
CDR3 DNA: TGTGCCACTTCCGGGACAGGGTCTTCCGCCGGGTCGGATACGCAGTATTTT
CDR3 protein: CATSGTGSSAGSDTQYF

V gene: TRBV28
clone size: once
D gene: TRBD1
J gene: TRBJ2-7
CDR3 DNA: TGTGCCAGCAGTTTTCAGGGACAGGGGGGTTACGAGCAGTACTTC
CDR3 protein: CASSFQGQGGYEQYF

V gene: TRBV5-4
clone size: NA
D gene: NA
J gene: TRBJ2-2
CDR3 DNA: TGTGCCAGCAGCCCGATTTTTGGGAGAACGAACACCGGGGAGCTGTTTTTT
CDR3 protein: CASSPIFGRTNTGELFF

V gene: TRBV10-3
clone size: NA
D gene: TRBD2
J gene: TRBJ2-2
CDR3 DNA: TGTGCCATCAGTTTTCGGACTAGCGGGAGGACAAACACCGGGGAGCTGTTTTTT
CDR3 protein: CAISFRTSGRTNTGELFF

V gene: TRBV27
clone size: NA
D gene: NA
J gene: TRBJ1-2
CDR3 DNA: TGTGCCAGCAGACGGACAGCTGCTAACTATGGCTACACCTTC
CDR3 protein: CASRRTAANYGYTF

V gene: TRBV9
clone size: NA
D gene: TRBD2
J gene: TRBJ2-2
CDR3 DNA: TGTGCCAGCAGCGAAACAGGTGGGGGGGCCGGGGAGCTGTTTTTT
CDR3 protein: CASSETGGGAGELFF

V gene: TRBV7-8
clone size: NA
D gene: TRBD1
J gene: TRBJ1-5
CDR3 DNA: TGTGCCAGCAGCGGACGGACAGGGGACCAGCCCCAGCATTTT
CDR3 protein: CASSGRTGDQPQHF

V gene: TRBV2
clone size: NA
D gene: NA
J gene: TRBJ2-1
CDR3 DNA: TGTGCCAGCACAGGGGAGGGTGAGCAGTTCTTC
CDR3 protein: CASTGEGEQFF

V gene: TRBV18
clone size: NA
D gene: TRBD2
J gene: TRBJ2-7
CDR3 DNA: TGTGCCAGCTCAGGGACTAGCGGATCCTACGAGCAGTACTTC
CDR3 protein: CASSGTSGSYEQYF

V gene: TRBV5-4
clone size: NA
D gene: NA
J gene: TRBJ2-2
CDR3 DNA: TGTGCCAGCAGCTTGGTGGGGGCTGGCGGGGAGCTGTTTTTT
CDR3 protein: CASSLVGAGGELFF

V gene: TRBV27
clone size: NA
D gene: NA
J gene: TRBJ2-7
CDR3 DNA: TGTGCCAGCAGTTTAGGTGGGGGCGCAACATACGAGCAGTACTTC
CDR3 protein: CASSLGGGATYEQYF

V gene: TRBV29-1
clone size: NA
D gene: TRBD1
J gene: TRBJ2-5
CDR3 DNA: TGCAGCGCTTGGGACAGCCAAGAGACCCAGTACTTC
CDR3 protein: CSAWDSQETQYF

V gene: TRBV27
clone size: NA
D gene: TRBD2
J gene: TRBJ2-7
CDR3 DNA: TGTGCCAGCAGCTCCCCTAGCGGGAGGAGCTCCTACGAGCAGTACTTC
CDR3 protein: CASSSPSGRSSYEQYF

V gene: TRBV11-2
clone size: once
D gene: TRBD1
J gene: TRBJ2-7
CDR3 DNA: TGTGCCAGCAGCAAACGGACAGGGGCCAGCGAGCAGTACTTC
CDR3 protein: CASSKRTGASEQYF

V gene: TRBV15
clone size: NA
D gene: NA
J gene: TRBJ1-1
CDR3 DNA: TGTGCCACCTCGGGGGGCCTGGGGAACACTGAAGCTTTCTTT
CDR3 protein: CATSGGLGNTEAFF

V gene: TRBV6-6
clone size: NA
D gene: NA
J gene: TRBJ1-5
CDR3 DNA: TGTGCCAGCAGCAGGCATAGCAATCAGCCCCAGCATTTT
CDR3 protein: CASSRHSNQPQHF

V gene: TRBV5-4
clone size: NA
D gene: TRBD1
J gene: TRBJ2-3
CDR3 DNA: TGTGCCAGCAGCCTACAGGGGTCGACAGATACGCAGTATTTT
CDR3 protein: CASSLQGSTDTQYF

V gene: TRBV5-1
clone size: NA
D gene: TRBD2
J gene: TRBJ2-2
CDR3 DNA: TGCGCCAGCACCGCGACTAGCGCGAACACCGGGGAGCTGTTTTTT
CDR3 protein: CASTATSANTGELFF

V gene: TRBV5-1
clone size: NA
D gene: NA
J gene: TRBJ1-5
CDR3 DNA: TGCGCCAGCAGCTTGGAGGGCGGGAGCGGCGGTCAGCCCCAGCATTTT
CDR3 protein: CASSLEGGSGGQPQHF

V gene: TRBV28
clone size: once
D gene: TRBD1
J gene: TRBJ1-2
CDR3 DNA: TGTGCCAGCTCCCGGGACAGGGGGCGCAGAAGGTATGGCTACACCTTC
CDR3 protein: CASSRDRGRRRYGYTF

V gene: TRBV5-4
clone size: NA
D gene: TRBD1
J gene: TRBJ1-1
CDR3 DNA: TGTGCCAGCAGCCTGGGACAGGGAGGGAACACTGAAGCTTTCTTT
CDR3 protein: CASSLGQGGNTEAFF

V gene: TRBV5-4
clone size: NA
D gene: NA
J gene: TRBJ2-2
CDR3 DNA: TGTGCCAGCAGCTTGTCGACAGCCGACGGGGAGCTGTTTTTT
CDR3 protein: CASSLSTADGELFF

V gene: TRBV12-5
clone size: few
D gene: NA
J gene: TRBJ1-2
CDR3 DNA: TGTGCTAGTGGTCCGGGAGGGGACAATGGCTACACCTTC
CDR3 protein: CASGPGGDNGYTF

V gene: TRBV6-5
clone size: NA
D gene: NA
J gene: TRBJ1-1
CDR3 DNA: TGTGCCAGCAGTTCGGTTAACTCTGAAGCTTTCTTT
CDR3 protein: CASSSVNSEAFF

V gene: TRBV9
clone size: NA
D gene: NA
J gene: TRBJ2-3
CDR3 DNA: TGTGCCAGCAGCGTAGGAGGGGGTGAAGGGGCCGATACGCAGTATTTT
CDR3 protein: CASSVGGGEGADTQYF